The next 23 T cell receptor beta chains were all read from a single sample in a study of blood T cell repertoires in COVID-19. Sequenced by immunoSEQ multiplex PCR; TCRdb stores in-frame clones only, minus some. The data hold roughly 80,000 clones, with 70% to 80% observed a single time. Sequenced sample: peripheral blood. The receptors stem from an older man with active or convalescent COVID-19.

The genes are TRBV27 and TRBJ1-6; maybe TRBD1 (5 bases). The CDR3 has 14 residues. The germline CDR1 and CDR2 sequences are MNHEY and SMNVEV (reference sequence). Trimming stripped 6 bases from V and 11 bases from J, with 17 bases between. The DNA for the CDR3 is TGTGCCAGCAGCCAGCAGGGAGGGGCAACACCCCTCCACTTT. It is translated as CASSQQGGATPLHF.

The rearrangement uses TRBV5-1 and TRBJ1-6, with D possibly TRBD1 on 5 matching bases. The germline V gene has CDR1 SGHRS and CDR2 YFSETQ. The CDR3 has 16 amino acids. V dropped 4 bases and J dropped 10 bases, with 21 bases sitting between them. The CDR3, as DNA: TGCGCCAGCAGCCGCGGGGCCGGGGAAAGAGTATCACCCCTCCACTTT. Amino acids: CASSRGAGERVSPLHF.

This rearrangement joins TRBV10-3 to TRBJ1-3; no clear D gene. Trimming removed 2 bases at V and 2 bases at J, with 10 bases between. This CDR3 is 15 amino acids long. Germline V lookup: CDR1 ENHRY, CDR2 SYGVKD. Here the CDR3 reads CAISETSDTGNTIYF. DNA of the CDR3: TGTGCCATCAGTGAGACGTCAGATACTGGAAACACCATATATTTT.

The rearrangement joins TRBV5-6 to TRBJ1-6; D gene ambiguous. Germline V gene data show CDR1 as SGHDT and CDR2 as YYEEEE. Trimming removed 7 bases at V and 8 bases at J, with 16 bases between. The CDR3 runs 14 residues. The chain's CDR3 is CASQAGGWDSPLHF. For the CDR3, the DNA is TGTGCCAGCCAAGCTGGCGGGTGGGATTCACCCCTCCACTTT.

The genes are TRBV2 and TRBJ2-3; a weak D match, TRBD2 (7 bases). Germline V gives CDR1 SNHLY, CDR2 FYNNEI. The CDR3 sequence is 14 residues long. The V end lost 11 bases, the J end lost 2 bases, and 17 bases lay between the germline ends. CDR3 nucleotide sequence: TGTGCCGCAGCATTGGGGGGGGCCACAGATACGCAGTATTTT. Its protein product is CAAALGGATDTQYF. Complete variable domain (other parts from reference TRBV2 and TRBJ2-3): EPEVTQTPSHQVTQMGQEVILRCVPISNHLYFYWYRQILGQKVEFLVSFYNNEISEKSEIFDDQFSVERPDGSNFTLKIRSTKLEDSAMYFCAAALGGATDTQYFGPGTRLTVL.

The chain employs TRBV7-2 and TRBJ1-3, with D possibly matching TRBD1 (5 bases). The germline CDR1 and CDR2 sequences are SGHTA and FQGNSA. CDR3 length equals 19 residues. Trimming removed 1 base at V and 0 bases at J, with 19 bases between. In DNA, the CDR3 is TGTGCCAGCAGCTTAGTTTATCCCCGGTATACAGGCTCTGGAAACACCATATATTTT. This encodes CASSLVYPRYTGSGNTIYF. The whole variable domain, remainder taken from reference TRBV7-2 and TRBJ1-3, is GAGVSQSPSNKVTEKGKDVELRCDPISGHTALYWYRQSLGQGLEFLIYFQGNSAPDKSGLPSDRFSAERTGGSVSTLTIQRTQQEDSAVYLCASSLVYPRYTGSGNTIYFGEGSWLTVV.

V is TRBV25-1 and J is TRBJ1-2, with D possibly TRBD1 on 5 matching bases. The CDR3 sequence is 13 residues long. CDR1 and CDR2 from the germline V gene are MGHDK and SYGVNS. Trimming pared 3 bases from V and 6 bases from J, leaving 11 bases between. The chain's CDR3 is CASSDVGRDGYTF. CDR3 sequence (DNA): TGTGCCAGCAGTGATGTAGGCAGGGATGGCTACACCTTC.

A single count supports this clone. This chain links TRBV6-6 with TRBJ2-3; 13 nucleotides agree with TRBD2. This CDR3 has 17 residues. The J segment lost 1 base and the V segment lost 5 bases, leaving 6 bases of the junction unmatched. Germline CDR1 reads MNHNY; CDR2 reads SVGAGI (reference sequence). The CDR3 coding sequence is TGTGCCAGCAGTCCCAGGACTAGCGGGGGCCGCACAGATACGCAGTATTTT. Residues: CASSPRTSGGRTDTQYF.

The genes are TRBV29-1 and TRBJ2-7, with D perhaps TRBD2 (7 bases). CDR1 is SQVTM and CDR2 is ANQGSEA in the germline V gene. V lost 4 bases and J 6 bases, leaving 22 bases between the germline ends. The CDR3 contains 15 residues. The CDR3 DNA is TGCAGCGTTGGAACCGAGGGGGGGCTGTCGGGCGAGCAGTACTTC. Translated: CSVGTEGGLSGEQYF.

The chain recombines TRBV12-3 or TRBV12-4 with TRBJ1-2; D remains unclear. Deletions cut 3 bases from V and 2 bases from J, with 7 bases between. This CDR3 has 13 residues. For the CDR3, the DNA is TGTGCCAGCAGTTTGGGCGAAAACTATGGCTACACCTTC. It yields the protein CASSLGENYGYTF.

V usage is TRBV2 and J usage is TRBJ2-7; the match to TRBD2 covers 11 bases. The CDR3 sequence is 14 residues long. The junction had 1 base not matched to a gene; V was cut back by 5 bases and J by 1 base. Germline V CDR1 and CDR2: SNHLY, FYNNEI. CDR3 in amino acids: CASSRTSGSYEQYF. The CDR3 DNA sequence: TGTGCCAGCAGTCGGACTAGCGGGTCCTACGAGCAGTACTTC.

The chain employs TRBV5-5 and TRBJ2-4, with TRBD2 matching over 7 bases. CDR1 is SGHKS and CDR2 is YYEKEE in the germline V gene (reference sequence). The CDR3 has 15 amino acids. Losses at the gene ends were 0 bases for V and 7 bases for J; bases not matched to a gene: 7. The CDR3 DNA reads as TGTGCCAGCAGCTTGGGTCCGAGCGGGGTGAACATTCAGTACTTC. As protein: CASSLGPSGVNIQYF.

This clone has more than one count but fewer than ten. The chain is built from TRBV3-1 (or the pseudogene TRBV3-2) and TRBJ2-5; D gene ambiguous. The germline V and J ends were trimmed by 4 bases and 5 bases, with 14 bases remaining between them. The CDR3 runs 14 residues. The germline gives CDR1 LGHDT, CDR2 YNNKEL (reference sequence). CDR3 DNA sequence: TGTGCCAGCAGCCTCCGCAGCGTATACGAGACCCAGTACTTC. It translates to CASSLRSVYETQYF.

CDR3 in DNA: TGTGCCAGCAGTCTCGACAGGGTTAATCAGCCCCAGCATTTT. Its translation is CASSLDRVNQPQHF. V and J are TRBV28 and TRBJ1-5; 7 bases agree with TRBD1. V lost 5 bases and J lost 4; bases outside the gene matches: 5. Per the germline V gene, CDR1 is MDHEN and CDR2 is SYDVKM. The CDR3 runs to 14 residues.

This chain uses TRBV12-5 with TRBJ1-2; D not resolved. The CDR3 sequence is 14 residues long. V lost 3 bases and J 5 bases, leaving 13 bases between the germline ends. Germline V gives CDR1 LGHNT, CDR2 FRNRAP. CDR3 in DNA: TGTGCTAGTGGTTTAAGACTTACGGGGTATGGCTACACCTTC. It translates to CASGLRLTGYGYTF. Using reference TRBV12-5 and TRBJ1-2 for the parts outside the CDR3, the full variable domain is DARVTQTPRHKVTEMGQEVTMRCQPILGHNTVFWYRQTMMQGLELLAYFRNRAPLDDSGMPKDRFSAEMPDATLATLKIQPSEPRDSAVYFCASGLRLTGYGYTFGSGTRLTVV.

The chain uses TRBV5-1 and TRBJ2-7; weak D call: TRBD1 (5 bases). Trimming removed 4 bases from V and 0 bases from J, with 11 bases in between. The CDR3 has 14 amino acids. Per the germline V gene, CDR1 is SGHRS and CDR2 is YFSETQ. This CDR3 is CASSPRQSSYEQYF. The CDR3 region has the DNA TGCGCCAGCAGCCCCCGACAGAGCTCCTACGAGCAGTACTTC.

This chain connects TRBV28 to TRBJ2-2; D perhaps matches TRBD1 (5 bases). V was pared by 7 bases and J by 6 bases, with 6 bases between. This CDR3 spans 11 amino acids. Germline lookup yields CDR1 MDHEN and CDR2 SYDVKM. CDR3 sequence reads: CASKGPGELFF. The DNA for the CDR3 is TGTGCCAGCAAGGGGCCCGGGGAGCTGTTTTTT.

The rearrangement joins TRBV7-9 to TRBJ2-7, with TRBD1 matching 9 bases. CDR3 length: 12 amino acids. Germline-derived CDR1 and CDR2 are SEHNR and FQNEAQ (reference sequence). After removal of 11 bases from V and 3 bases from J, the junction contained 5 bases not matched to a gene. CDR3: CASSTGGYEQYF. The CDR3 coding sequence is TGTGCCTCCTCGACAGGGGGCTACGAGCAGTACTTC.

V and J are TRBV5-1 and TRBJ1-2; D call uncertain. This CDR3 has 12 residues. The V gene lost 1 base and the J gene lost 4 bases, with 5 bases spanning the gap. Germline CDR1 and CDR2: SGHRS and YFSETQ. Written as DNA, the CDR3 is TGCGCCAGCAGCTTGAACGGCTATGGCTACACCTTC. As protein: CASSLNGYGYTF.

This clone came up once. The CDR3 bases are TGTGCCAGCAGCCAAGAGGCAGGGGGCGTGTCACCCCTCCACTTT. This sequence encodes CASSQEAGGVSPLHF. The rearrangement joins TRBV3-1 (or the pseudogene TRBV3-2) to TRBJ1-6, with 8 bases that match TRBD1. V shed 0 bases, J shed 10 bases, and the junction held 5 bases outside the gene matches. Germline V gene data show CDR1 as LGHDT and CDR2 as YNNKEL (reference sequence). This CDR3 comprises 15 residues.

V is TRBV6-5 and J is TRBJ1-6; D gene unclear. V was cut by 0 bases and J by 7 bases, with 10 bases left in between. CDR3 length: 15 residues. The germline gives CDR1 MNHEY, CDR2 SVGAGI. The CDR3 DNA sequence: TGTGCCAGCAGTTACTCGGGTGGAGGCAATTCACCCCTCCACTTT. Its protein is CASSYSGGGNSPLHF.

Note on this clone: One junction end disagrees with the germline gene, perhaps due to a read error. Here the CDR3 DNA reads TGTGCCAGCAGGTTAGGCGGGAACACTGAAGCTTTCTTT. Its translation: CASRLGGNTEAFF. V gene TRBV12-3 or TRBV12-4 combines with J gene TRBJ1-1; D remains ambiguous. The CDR3 loop spans 13 amino acids.

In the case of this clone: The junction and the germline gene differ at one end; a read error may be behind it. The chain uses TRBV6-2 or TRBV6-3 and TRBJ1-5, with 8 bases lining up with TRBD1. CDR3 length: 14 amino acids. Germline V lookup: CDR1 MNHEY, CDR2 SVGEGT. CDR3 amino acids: CASSLAGGNQPQHF. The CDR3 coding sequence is TGTGCCAGCAGTTTAGCAGGGGGCAACCAGCCCCAGCATTTT.